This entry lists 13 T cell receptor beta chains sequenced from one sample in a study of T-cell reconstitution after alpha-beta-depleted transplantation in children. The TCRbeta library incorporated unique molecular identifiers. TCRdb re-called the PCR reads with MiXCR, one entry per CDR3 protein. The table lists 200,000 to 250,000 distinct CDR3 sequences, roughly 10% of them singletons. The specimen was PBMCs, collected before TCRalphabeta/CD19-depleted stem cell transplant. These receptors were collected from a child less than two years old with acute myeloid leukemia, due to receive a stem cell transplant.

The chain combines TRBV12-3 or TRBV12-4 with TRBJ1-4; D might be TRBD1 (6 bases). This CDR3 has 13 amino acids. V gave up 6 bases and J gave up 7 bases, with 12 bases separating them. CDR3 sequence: CASRGDNAEKLFF. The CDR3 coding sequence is TGTGCCAGCAGGGGGGACAATGCTGAAAAACTGTTTTTT.

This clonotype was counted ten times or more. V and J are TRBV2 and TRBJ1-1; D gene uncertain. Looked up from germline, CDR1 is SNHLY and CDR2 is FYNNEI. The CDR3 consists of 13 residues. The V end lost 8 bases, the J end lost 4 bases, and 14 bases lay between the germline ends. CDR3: CASSSLGSTEAFF. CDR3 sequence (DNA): TGTGCCAGCTCTAGCCTGGGAAGCACTGAAGCTTTCTTT.

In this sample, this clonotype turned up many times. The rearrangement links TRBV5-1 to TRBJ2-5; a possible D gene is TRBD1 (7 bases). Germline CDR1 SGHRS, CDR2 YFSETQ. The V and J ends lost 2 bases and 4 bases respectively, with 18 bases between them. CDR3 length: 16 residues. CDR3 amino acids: CASSFSGQVEGETQYF. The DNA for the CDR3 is TGCGCCAGCAGCTTCTCCGGACAGGTGGAGGGAGAGACCCAGTACTTC.

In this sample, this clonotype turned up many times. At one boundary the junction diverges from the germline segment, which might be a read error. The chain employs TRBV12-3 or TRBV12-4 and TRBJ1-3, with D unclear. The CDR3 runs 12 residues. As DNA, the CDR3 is TGTGCCAGCAGTTTAGTGGCAGCTGCCGGTGATTTT. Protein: CASSLVAAAGDF.

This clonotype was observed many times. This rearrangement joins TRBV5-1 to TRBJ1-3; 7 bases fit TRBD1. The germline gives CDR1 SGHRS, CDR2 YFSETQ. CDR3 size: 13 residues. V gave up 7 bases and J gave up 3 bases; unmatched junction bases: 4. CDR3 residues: CASASGGGNTIYF. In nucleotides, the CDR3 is TGCGCCAGCGCATCAGGGGGTGGAAACACCATATATTTT.

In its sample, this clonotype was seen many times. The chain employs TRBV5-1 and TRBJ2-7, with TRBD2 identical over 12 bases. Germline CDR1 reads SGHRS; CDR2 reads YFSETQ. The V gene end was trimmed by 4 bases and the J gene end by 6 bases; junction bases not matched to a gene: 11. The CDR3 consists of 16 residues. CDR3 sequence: CASSNGLAGTPGEQYF. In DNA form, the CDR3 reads TGCGCCAGCAGCAACGGACTAGCGGGAACTCCCGGCGAGCAGTACTTC.

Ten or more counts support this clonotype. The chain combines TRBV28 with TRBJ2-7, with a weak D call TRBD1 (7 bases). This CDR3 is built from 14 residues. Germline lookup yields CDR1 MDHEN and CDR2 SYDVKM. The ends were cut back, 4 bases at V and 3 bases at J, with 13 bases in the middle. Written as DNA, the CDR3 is TGTGCCAGCAGTTCCCCAGGGGGGAACTACGAGCAGTACTTC. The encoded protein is CASSSPGGNYEQYF.

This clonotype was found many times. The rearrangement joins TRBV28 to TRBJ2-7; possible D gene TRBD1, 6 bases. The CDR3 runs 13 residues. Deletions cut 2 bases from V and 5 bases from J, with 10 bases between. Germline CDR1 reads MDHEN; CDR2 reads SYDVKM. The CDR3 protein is CASSLPRGDEQYF. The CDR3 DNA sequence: TGTGCCAGCAGTTTACCCAGGGGTGACGAGCAGTACTTC.

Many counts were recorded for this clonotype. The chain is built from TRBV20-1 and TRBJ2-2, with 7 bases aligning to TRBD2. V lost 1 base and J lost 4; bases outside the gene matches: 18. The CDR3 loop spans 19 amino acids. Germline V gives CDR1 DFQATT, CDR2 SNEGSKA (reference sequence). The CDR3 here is CSARGKEASGSNGTGELFF. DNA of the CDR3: TGCAGTGCTAGAGGGAAAGAAGCTAGCGGATCGAATGGCACCGGGGAGCTGTTTTTT.

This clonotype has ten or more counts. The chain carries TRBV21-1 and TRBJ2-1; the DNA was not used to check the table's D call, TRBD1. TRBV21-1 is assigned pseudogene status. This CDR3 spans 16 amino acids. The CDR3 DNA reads TGTGCCAGCAGCAAAGGGCGCGGGGGACCATACAATGAGCAGTTCTTC. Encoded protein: CASSKGRGGPYNEQFF.

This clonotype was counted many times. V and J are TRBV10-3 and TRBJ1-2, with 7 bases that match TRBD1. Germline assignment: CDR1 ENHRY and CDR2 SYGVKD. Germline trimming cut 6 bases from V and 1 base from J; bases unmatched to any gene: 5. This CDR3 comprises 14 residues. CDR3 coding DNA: TGTGCCATCAGGCCGGGACAGCTTAACTATGGCTACACCTTC. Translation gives CAIRPGQLNYGYTF.

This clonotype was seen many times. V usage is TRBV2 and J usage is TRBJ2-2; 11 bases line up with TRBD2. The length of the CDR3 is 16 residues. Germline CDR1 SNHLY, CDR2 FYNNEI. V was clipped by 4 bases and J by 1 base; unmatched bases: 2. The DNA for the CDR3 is TGTGCCAGCAGTGGCGGACTAGCGGGGAACACCGGGGAGCTGTTTTTT. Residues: CASSGGLAGNTGELFF.

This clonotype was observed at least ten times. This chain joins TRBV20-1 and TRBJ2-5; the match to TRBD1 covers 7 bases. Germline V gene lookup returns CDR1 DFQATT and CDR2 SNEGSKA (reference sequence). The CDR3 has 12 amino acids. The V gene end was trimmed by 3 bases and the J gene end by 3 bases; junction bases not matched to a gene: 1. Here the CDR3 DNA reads TGCAGTGCTAGGACAGGGAAAGAGACCCAGTACTTC. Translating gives CSARTGKETQYF.